The 20 T cell receptor beta chains in this list originate from one sample, sequenced in a study of blood T cell repertoires in COVID-19. The assay was immunoSEQ multiplex PCR, and TCRdb's table has in-frame clones only and misses some. This sample has some 530,000 clones, with 75% to 90% found just once. Sequencing was carried out using peripheral blood. These receptors were collected from a human donor in a cohort sampled during active COVID-19.

J is TRBJ1-5 and V is TRBV2, with D possibly TRBD1 on 5 matching bases. Germline V gene lookup returns CDR1 SNHLY and CDR2 FYNNEI. This CDR3 is built from 14 residues. Trimming removed 7 bases at V and 2 bases at J, with 12 bases between. The CDR3 loop reads CASTPSGGNQPQHF. As DNA, the CDR3 is TGTGCCAGCACGCCGTCGGGGGGCAATCAGCCCCAGCATTTT.

The chain recombines TRBV5-4 with TRBJ1-6; D may be TRBD1 (6 bases). With 4 bases removed from V and 7 bases from J, the gap between germline ends came to 18 bases. The CDR3 totals 16 residues. Germline V gene sequence: CDR1 SGHNT, CDR2 YYREEE (reference sequence). CDR3 protein: CASSTGQRGSNSPLHF. The CDR3 DNA follows: TGTGCCAGCAGCACCGGACAGAGGGGATCAAATTCACCCCTCCACTTT.

The rearrangement links TRBV3-1 (or the pseudogene TRBV3-2) to TRBJ2-4, with 11 bases that match TRBD2. This CDR3 has 16 amino acids. J was trimmed by 9 bases and V by 4 bases; bases with no gene match: 11. Germline V gene lookup returns CDR1 LGHDT and CDR2 YNNKEL (reference sequence). In DNA form, the CDR3 reads TGTGCCAGCAGCCCCGATGTAGCGGGAGGGCGGGCCATTCAGTACTTC. Its translation: CASSPDVAGGRAIQYF.

CDR3 protein: CATSRDKTGGLYEQYF. DNA for the CDR3: TGTGCCACCAGCAGAGATAAAACGGGAGGGCTCTACGAGCAGTACTTC. The chain joins TRBV15 to TRBJ2-7; 8 positions agree with TRBD2. Looked up from germline, CDR1 is LNHNV and CDR2 is YYDKDF (reference sequence). The CDR3 spans 16 residues. The V segment lost 0 bases and the J segment 3 bases; nucleotides outside the gene matches: 7.

The V call is TRBV11-2, the J call TRBJ2-1; 10 bases match TRBD2. The germline V gene has CDR1 SGHAT and CDR2 FQNNGV. This CDR3 is 16 amino acids long. J gave up 9 bases and V 1 base, and 9 bases lay outside the gene matches. This CDR3 reads CASSLVASGSYGEQFF. The CDR3 bases are TGTGCCAGCAGCTTAGTTGCTAGCGGGAGTTACGGTGAGCAGTTCTTC. Supplemented by reference TRBV11-2 and TRBJ2-1, the full variable domain reads EAGVAQSPRYKIIEKRQSVAFWCNPISGHATLYWYQQILGQGPKLLIQFQNNGVVDDSQLPKDRFSAERLKGVDSTLKIQPAKLEDSAVYLCASSLVASGSYGEQFFGPGTRLTVL.

The rearrangement uses TRBV5-8 and TRBJ1-2; a possible D gene is TRBD1 (6 bases). Germline values: CDR1 SGHTS, CDR2 YDEGEE. The CDR3 has 16 amino acids. Trimming stripped 4 bases from V and 2 bases from J, with 18 bases between. CDR3: CASSRTGTGGNYGYTF. The CDR3 DNA sequence: TGTGCCAGCAGCCGAACAGGGACCGGCGGCAACTATGGCTACACCTTC.

The chain employs TRBV28 and TRBJ2-2, with 9 bases matching TRBD1. With V trimmed by 4 bases and J by 4 bases, 10 bases remained unmatched. This CDR3 spans 17 amino acids. Germline V gene sequence: CDR1 MDHEN, CDR2 SYDVKM. The CDR3 bases are TGTGCCAGCAGTTCGATCCGGGACAGGGACGGCACCGGGGAGCTGTTTTTT. This translates into CASSSIRDRDGTGELFF.

This rearrangement joins TRBV7-2 to TRBJ1-2; D call uncertain. Germline CDR1 reads SGHTA; CDR2 reads FQGNSA. This CDR3 region has 15 residues. V was pared by 2 bases and J by 2 bases, with 12 bases between. In nucleotides, the CDR3 is TGTGCCAGCAGCTTACAACGACTGACGAACTATGGCTACACCTTC. Its protein product is CASSLQRLTNYGYTF.

The chain recombines TRBV27 with TRBJ2-1; D uncertain. Germline V gene sequence: CDR1 MNHEY, CDR2 SMNVEV (reference sequence). V lost 5 bases and J 0 bases, leaving 17 bases between the germline ends. The CDR3 loop spans 17 amino acids. The CDR3 nucleotides are TGTGCCAGCAGTCCCTCCCCCTCGTATAGCTCCTACAATGAGCAGTTCTTC. This encodes CASSPSPSYSSYNEQFF.

This chain connects TRBV6-4 to TRBJ1-2; a weak D match, TRBD1 (6 bases). Looked up from germline, CDR1 is MRHNA and CDR2 is SNTAGT. Between the trimmed V and J ends, which lost 3 bases and 4 bases, there was a span of 9 bases. CDR3 size: 13 residues. The CDR3 spells CASSDRGGYGYTF. The CDR3 DNA is TGTGCCAGCAGTGATAGAGGGGGCTATGGCTACACCTTC.

The chain links TRBV30 to TRBJ1-2, with TRBD1 identical over 9 bases. The CDR3 sequence is 16 residues long. V shed 0 bases and J 7 bases; nucleotides not matched to a gene: 12. The germline V gene encodes CDR1 GTSNPN and CDR2 SVGIG (reference sequence). The CDR3 DNA sequence: TGTGCCTGGAGTGTACTGAGAACAGGGGGCGCAAGTGGCTACACCTTC. It yields the protein CAWSVLRTGGASGYTF.

The gene calls are TRBV28 and TRBJ2-7, with D unresolved. V lost 2 bases to trimming and J lost 3 bases, with 11 bases between them. Germline CDR1 reads MDHEN; CDR2 reads SYDVKM. The CDR3 is 14 residues long. The CDR3 nucleotides are TGTGCCAGCAGTTTAACAGCTTCTCTCTACGAGCAGTACTTC. As protein: CASSLTASLYEQYF. Based on the CDR3 plus reference TRBV28 and TRBJ2-7, the full variable domain is DVKVTQSSRYLVKRTGEKVFLECVQDMDHENMFWYRQDPGLGLRLIYFSYDVKMKEKGDIPEGYSVSREKKERFSLILESASTNQTSMYLCASSLTASLYEQYFGPGTRLTVT.

The chain employs TRBV2 and TRBJ2-2, with D perhaps TRBD1 (5 bases). The CDR3 spans 14 residues. Germline CDR1 is SNHLY and CDR2 is FYNNEI. Trimming took 4 bases from V and 2 from J, leaving 8 bases between them. CDR3 DNA sequence: TGTGCCAGCAGTGGCAGGGAAAACACCGGGGAGCTGTTTTTT. Its translation is CASSGRENTGELFF. The full variable domain, completed using reference TRBV2 and TRBJ2-2, is EPEVTQTPSHQVTQMGQEVILRCVPISNHLYFYWYRQILGQKVEFLVSFYNNEISEKSEIFDDQFSVERPDGSNFTLKIRSTKLEDSAMYFCASSGRENTGELFFGEGSRLTVL.

The DNA for the CDR3 is TGCGCCAGCAGCTTGGCGGGACAGGCACAAGAGACCCAGTACTTC. Encoded protein: CASSLAGQAQETQYF. The chain carries TRBV5-1 and TRBJ2-5; 8 bases are a match to TRBD1. Trimming took 0 bases from V and 2 from J; bases not matched to a gene: 3. The germline V gene encodes CDR1 SGHRS and CDR2 YFSETQ. The CDR3 sequence is 15 residues long.

This chain links TRBV24-1 with TRBJ2-1; TRBD1 matches at 8 bases. The ends lost 4 bases at V and 1 base at J; junction bases unmatched: 8. This CDR3 comprises 17 residues. The germline V gene encodes CDR1 KGHDR and CDR2 SFDVKD. The CDR3 coding sequence is TGTGCCACCAGTGACCCCTCAGGGGGCGAATCCTACAATGAGCAGTTCTTC. It yields the protein CATSDPSGGESYNEQFF.

The genes are TRBV5-6 and TRBJ2-7; 7 nucleotides match TRBD2. Germline V lookup: CDR1 SGHDT, CDR2 YYEEEE. The ends lost 4 bases at V and 6 bases at J; junction bases unmatched: 13. CDR3 size: 15 residues. The chain's CDR3 is CASSPGPRGRFEQYF. The CDR3 bases are TGTGCCAGCAGCCCCGGGCCGCGCGGGAGATTCGAGCAGTACTTC.

Regarding this clone: Other DNA sequences in the same sample also yield this CDR3. V and J are TRBV19 and TRBJ2-3; the match to TRBD2 covers 9 bases. This CDR3 contains 13 residues. The germline gives CDR1 LNHDA, CDR2 SQIVND (reference sequence). Trimming at V came to 8 bases and at J to 3 bases, leaving 3 bases not matched to a gene. CDR3 residues: CASSTSGTDTQYF. In DNA, the CDR3 is TGTGCCAGTTCGACTAGCGGTACAGATACGCAGTATTTT.

The rearrangement links TRBV9 to TRBJ1-1; D is unclear. Trimming took off 0 bases at V and 7 bases at J, with 10 bases between the two ends. Germline CDR1 is SGDLS and CDR2 is YYNGEE. The CDR3 has 13 residues. CDR3 in DNA: TGTGCCAGCAGCGTAGGTTCAGGCCTTGAAGCTTTCTTT. Amino acid sequence: CASSVGSGLEAFF.

The V call is TRBV30, the J call TRBJ1-6; TRBD1 aligns across 9 bases. CDR1 is GTSNPN, CDR2 SVGIG, per germline (reference sequence). There are 14 residues in the CDR3. The trim removed 4 bases at V and 4 bases at J, leaving 2 bases unmatched. The CDR3 reads CAWTGTGYNSPLHF. In DNA form, the CDR3 reads TGTGCCTGGACTGGGACAGGGTATAATTCACCCCTCCACTTT.

To note about this clone: The junction differs from germline at one of its ends, possibly a read error. The chain uses TRBV7-7 and TRBJ2-5, with 14 bases that match TRBD2. Per germline, CDR1 SSHAT and CDR2 FNYEAQ (reference sequence). This CDR3 contains 16 residues. The CDR3 spells CASSLGTSGSQETQYF. The CDR3 bases are TGTGCTAGCAGCCTGGGGACTAGCGGGAGCCAAGAGACCCAGTACTTC.